This is a list of T cell receptor beta chains from one sample in a study of blood T cell repertoires in COVID-19. Using immunoSEQ multiplex PCR, the repertoire was profiled, and TCRdb retains in-frame clones only, with some absent. The repertoire has roughly 260,000 clones, 80% to 90% of them found once; the top ten carry around 3.5%. The source material was peripheral blood. These receptors were taken from a woman in her 40s with acute or convalescent COVID-19. The CDR3 runs from the conserved cysteine through the conserved F or W. A D gene is named only where the DNA matches it firmly. Rows give clone size only sometimes, using once, few, many, or a class for an expanded clone.

j_call: TRBJ1-5; cdr3_length: 14; d_call: .; clone_size: once; v_call: TRBV19; cdr3_aa: CASSTRGSNQPQHF; cdr3_nt: TGTGCCAGTAGTACCCGGGGGAGCAATCAGCCCCAGCATTTT
j_call: TRBJ1-5; cdr3_length: 18; d_call: .; clone_size: .; v_call: TRBV19; cdr3_aa: CASSIDHGEQGLNQPQHF; cdr3_nt: TGTGCCAGTAGTATAGATCATGGGGAACAGGGCCTAAATCAGCCCCAGCATTTT
j_call: TRBJ1-6; cdr3_length: 14; d_call: TRBD1; clone_size: .; v_call: TRBV6-5; cdr3_aa: CASSSRDAGGPLHF; cdr3_nt: TGTGCCAGCAGTTCCCGGGATGCAGGGGGGCCCCTCCACTTT
j_call: TRBJ1-1; cdr3_length: 14; d_call: .; clone_size: .; v_call: TRBV5-1; cdr3_aa: CASSFSRRNTEAFF; cdr3_nt: TGCGCCAGCAGCTTCTCCCGCAGGAACACTGAAGCTTTCTTT
j_call: TRBJ1-5; cdr3_length: 16; d_call: TRBD1; clone_size: .; v_call: TRBV19; cdr3_aa: CASTPPRGLSNQPQHF; cdr3_nt: TGTGCCAGTACCCCCCCAAGGGGGCTGAGCAATCAGCCCCAGCATTTT
j_call: TRBJ2-3; cdr3_length: 16; d_call: TRBD2; clone_size: .; v_call: TRBV4-1; cdr3_aa: CASSQVAGGQGDTQYF; cdr3_nt: TGCGCCAGCAGCCAAGTAGCGGGGGGGCAAGGAGATACGCAGTATTTT
j_call: TRBJ1-1; cdr3_length: 16; d_call: TRBD1; clone_size: once; v_call: TRBV3-1/TRBV3-2; cdr3_aa: CASSQGTGGFFAEAFF; cdr3_nt: TGTGCCAGCAGCCAGGGGACAGGGGGGTTCTTCGCTGAAGCTTTCTTT
j_call: TRBJ1-4; cdr3_length: 18; d_call: TRBD1; clone_size: .; v_call: TRBV5-4; cdr3_aa: CASSGGQGNFVGDEKLFF; cdr3_nt: TGTGCCAGCAGCGGTGGACAGGGGAATTTTGTTGGGGATGAAAAACTGTTTTTT
j_call: TRBJ2-6; cdr3_length: 19; d_call: TRBD2; clone_size: .; v_call: TRBV9; cdr3_aa: CASSPFRASGGTGANVLTF; cdr3_nt: TGTGCCAGCAGCCCGTTTAGGGCTAGCGGGGGGACTGGGGCCAACGTCCTGACTTTC
j_call: TRBJ1-1; cdr3_length: 14; d_call: .; clone_size: few; v_call: TRBV7-2; cdr3_aa: CASSWGGQNTEAFF; cdr3_nt: TGTGCCAGCAGCTGGGGGGGCCAGAACACTGAAGCTTTCTTT
j_call: TRBJ2-2; cdr3_length: 15; d_call: .; clone_size: .; v_call: TRBV5-1; cdr3_aa: CASSLEAGIGGELFF; cdr3_nt: TGCGCCAGCAGCTTGGAGGCGGGGATTGGCGGGGAGCTGTTTTTT
j_call: TRBJ1-3; cdr3_length: 14; d_call: .; clone_size: .; v_call: TRBV6-5; cdr3_aa: CASRALFSGNTIYF; cdr3_nt: TGTGCCAGCAGGGCCCTCTTCTCTGGAAACACCATATATTTT
j_call: TRBJ2-2; cdr3_length: 13; d_call: .; clone_size: .; v_call: TRBV2; cdr3_aa: CASSAGVAGELFF; cdr3_nt: TGTGCCAGCAGTGCAGGGGTTGCCGGGGAGCTGTTTTTT
j_call: TRBJ1-1; cdr3_length: 15; d_call: .; clone_size: .; v_call: TRBV18; cdr3_aa: CASSPPAGRDTEAFF; cdr3_nt: TGTGCCAGCTCACCACCGGCGGGAAGGGACACTGAAGCTTTCTTT
j_call: TRBJ1-6; cdr3_length: 16; d_call: .; clone_size: few; v_call: TRBV2; cdr3_aa: CASSVEGGSYNSPLHF; cdr3_nt: TGTGCCAGCAGTGTTGAGGGAGGCTCCTATAATTCACCCCTCCACTTT
j_call: TRBJ1-6; cdr3_length: 13; d_call: .; clone_size: .; v_call: TRBV19; cdr3_aa: CASRDRDNSPLHF; cdr3_nt: TGTGCCAGTAGGGACAGAGATAATTCACCCCTCCACTTT
j_call: TRBJ1-1; cdr3_length: 15; d_call: .; clone_size: .; v_call: TRBV28; cdr3_aa: CASSTSSALNTEAFF; cdr3_nt: TGTGCCAGCAGTACTTCTTCCGCGCTGAACACTGAAGCTTTCTTT
j_call: TRBJ1-2; cdr3_length: 14; d_call: TRBD1; clone_size: .; v_call: TRBV24-1; cdr3_aa: CATSDSDRVRGYTF; cdr3_nt: TGTGCCACCAGTGATTCCGACAGGGTTCGGGGCTACACCTTC
j_call: TRBJ2-3; cdr3_length: 18; d_call: .; clone_size: .; v_call: TRBV4-1; cdr3_aa: CASSATGGRGSFTDTQYF; cdr3_nt: TGCGCCAGCAGCGCCACCGGGGGGCGGGGGTCCTTCACAGATACGCAGTATTTT
j_call: TRBJ1-1; cdr3_length: 16; d_call: .; clone_size: .; v_call: TRBV10-2; cdr3_aa: CASSGGGQPAETEAFF; cdr3_nt: TGCGCCAGCAGTGGAGGGGGTCAGCCAGCGGAGACTGAAGCTTTCTTT
j_call: TRBJ1-6; cdr3_length: 18; d_call: TRBD1; clone_size: few; v_call: TRBV19; cdr3_aa: CARNRTGMTSSYNSPLHF; cdr3_nt: TGTGCCAGAAACAGGACAGGTATGACGAGCTCCTATAATTCACCCCTCCACTTT
j_call: TRBJ2-4; cdr3_length: 13; d_call: TRBD1; clone_size: .; v_call: TRBV19; cdr3_aa: CASSTDRANIQYF; cdr3_nt: TGTGCCAGTAGCACTGACAGGGCCAACATTCAGTACTTC
j_call: TRBJ1-1; cdr3_length: 19; d_call: TRBD1; clone_size: .; v_call: TRBV27; cdr3_aa: CASRVHLSVGQGGNTEAFF; cdr3_nt: TGTGCCAGCAGAGTCCATTTATCCGTGGGACAGGGGGGTAACACTGAAGCTTTCTTT
j_call: TRBJ1-1; cdr3_length: 13; d_call: TRBD1; clone_size: once; v_call: TRBV7-3; cdr3_aa: CASGTGLDTEAFF; cdr3_nt: TGTGCCAGCGGGACAGGGTTGGACACTGAAGCTTTCTTT
j_call: TRBJ2-3; cdr3_length: 14; d_call: .; clone_size: .; v_call: TRBV7-3; cdr3_aa: CASSLFPGTDTQYF; cdr3_nt: TGTGCCAGCAGCTTATTCCCCGGGACAGATACGCAGTATTTT
j_call: TRBJ1-2; cdr3_length: 17; d_call: .; clone_size: .; v_call: TRBV24-1; cdr3_aa: CATSDARNTNPNYGYTF; cdr3_nt: TGTGCCACCAGTGACGCACGCAACACCAACCCTAACTATGGCTACACCTTC
j_call: TRBJ1-2; cdr3_length: 12; d_call: .; clone_size: .; v_call: TRBV5-4; cdr3_aa: CASTGRGYGYTF; cdr3_nt: TGTGCCAGCACGGGTCGGGGGTATGGCTACACCTTC
j_call: TRBJ1-2; cdr3_length: 13; d_call: .; clone_size: .; v_call: TRBV5-4; cdr3_aa: CASSITGFHGYTF; cdr3_nt: TGTGCCAGCAGCATTACAGGGTTTCATGGCTACACCTTC
j_call: TRBJ1-5; cdr3_length: 13; d_call: .; clone_size: .; v_call: TRBV5-6; cdr3_aa: CASSLQDVQPQHF; cdr3_nt: TGTGCCAGCAGCTTGCAGGATGTACAGCCCCAGCATTTT
j_call: TRBJ2-5; cdr3_length: 17; d_call: .; clone_size: once; v_call: TRBV5-1; cdr3_aa: CASSLGLLAGAVETQYF; cdr3_nt: TGCGCCAGCAGCTTGGGCCTCTTAGCTGGAGCTGTTGAGACCCAGTACTTC
j_call: TRBJ1-4; cdr3_length: 13; d_call: TRBD1; clone_size: .; v_call: TRBV5-1; cdr3_aa: CASSLGQGVGMFF; cdr3_nt: TGCGCCAGCAGCTTGGGACAGGGTGTCGGAATGTTTTTT
j_call: TRBJ2-3; cdr3_length: 17; d_call: .; clone_size: .; v_call: TRBV7-3; cdr3_aa: CASSLTGPSTSTDTQYF; cdr3_nt: TGTGCCAGCAGCTTAACGGGGCCATCAACTAGCACAGATACGCAGTATTTT
j_call: TRBJ1-3; cdr3_length: 15; d_call: .; clone_size: .; v_call: TRBV5-6; cdr3_aa: CASSTGGSSGNTIYF; cdr3_nt: TGTGCCAGCAGCACTGGGGGGAGCTCTGGAAACACCATATATTTT
j_call: TRBJ1-1; cdr3_length: 11; d_call: .; clone_size: .; v_call: TRBV4-2; cdr3_aa: CASSRGQEAFF; cdr3_nt: TGTGCCAGCAGCCGAGGGCAGGAAGCTTTCTTT
j_call: TRBJ2-5; cdr3_length: 18; d_call: TRBD2; clone_size: .; v_call: TRBV19; cdr3_aa: CASSKASGGPWYQETQYF; cdr3_nt: TGTGCCAGTAGTAAGGCTAGCGGGGGGCCTTGGTACCAAGAGACCCAGTACTTC
j_call: TRBJ2-3; cdr3_length: 16; d_call: .; clone_size: .; v_call: TRBV3-1/TRBV3-2; cdr3_aa: CASSQDRGAGTDTQYF; cdr3_nt: TGTGCCAGCAGCCAAGATCGGGGGGCGGGCACAGATACGCAGTATTTT
j_call: TRBJ1-2; cdr3_length: 12; d_call: .; clone_size: .; v_call: TRBV5-4; cdr3_aa: CASSLQGNGYTF; cdr3_nt: TGTGCCAGCAGCCTACAGGGTAATGGCTACACCTTC
j_call: TRBJ1-1; cdr3_length: 16; d_call: .; clone_size: .; v_call: TRBV5-1; cdr3_aa: CASSVSPGYENTEAFF; cdr3_nt: TGCGCCAGCAGCGTATCCCCGGGGTACGAGAACACTGAAGCTTTCTTT
j_call: TRBJ2-5; cdr3_length: 18; d_call: .; clone_size: .; v_call: TRBV5-4; cdr3_aa: CASSSQRGGNRVEETQYF; cdr3_nt: TGTGCCAGCAGCTCACAACGTGGGGGAAACAGGGTTGAGGAGACCCAGTACTTC
j_call: TRBJ1-6; cdr3_length: 16; d_call: .; clone_size: .; v_call: TRBV11-2; cdr3_aa: CASTTGGDVYNSPLHF; cdr3_nt: TGTGCCAGCACCACGGGGGGGGACGTCTATAATTCACCCCTCCACTTT
j_call: TRBJ2-5; cdr3_length: 15; d_call: .; clone_size: .; v_call: TRBV5-6; cdr3_aa: CASNPAMGRHETQYF; cdr3_nt: TGTGCCAGCAATCCGGCCATGGGGCGTCATGAGACCCAGTACTTC
j_call: TRBJ2-3; cdr3_length: 12; d_call: .; clone_size: .; v_call: TRBV6-1; cdr3_aa: CASSESDSTQYF; cdr3_nt: TGTGCCAGCAGTGAAAGTGACTCTACGCAGTATTTT
j_call: TRBJ2-3; cdr3_length: 17; d_call: TRBD2; clone_size: .; v_call: TRBV3-1/TRBV3-2; cdr3_aa: CASSRLTSGGAGDTQYF; cdr3_nt: TGTGCCAGCAGCCGACTAACTAGCGGGGGGGCCGGAGATACGCAGTATTTT
j_call: TRBJ1-5; cdr3_length: 15; d_call: .; clone_size: .; v_call: TRBV7-7; cdr3_aa: CANLLLGRSNQPQHF; cdr3_nt: TGTGCCAACCTCCTCCTTGGGCGTAGCAATCAGCCCCAGCATTTT